The rows below give T cell receptor beta chains drawn from one sample of a study of CD8 T cells in Susac syndrome. One entry per CDR3 protein, called by TCRdb with MiXCR from the immunoSEQ multiplex PCR reads. The table includes approximately 83,000 distinct CDR3 sequences, around 94% detected once. Sequences were obtained from CD8+ T cells from PBMCs. These receptors were taken from a human donor with Susac syndrome. The CDR3 runs from the conserved cysteine through the conserved F or W. Each record gives: CDR3 protein, CDR3 DNA, J gene, clone size, V gene, D gene. A D gene is named only where the DNA matches it firmly. Clone size is stated in some rows and not others, as once, few, many or a class when expanded.

CDR3 protein: CSASTRGGTGELFF
CDR3 DNA: TGCAGTGCTTCAACGCGGGGGGGCACCGGGGAGCTGTTTTTT
J gene: TRBJ2-2
clone size: -
V gene: TRBV20-1
D gene: TRBD2

CDR3 protein: CASSPGDSNTDTQYF
CDR3 DNA: TGTGCCAGCAGTCCAGGGGACAGTAACACAGATACGCAGTATTTT
J gene: TRBJ2-3
clone size: once
V gene: TRBV12-3/TRBV12-4
D gene: TRBD1

CDR3 protein: CASSLDAPWEATVLNSPLHF
CDR3 DNA: TGTGCCAGCAGCTTAGATGCCCCATGGGAGGCGACGGTTCTTAATTCACCCCTCCACTTT
J gene: TRBJ1-6
clone size: -
V gene: TRBV11-2
D gene: -

CDR3 protein: CAADYRGEDQPQHF
CDR3 DNA: TGTGCCGCGGACTACAGGGGGGAGGATCAGCCCCAGCATTTT
J gene: TRBJ1-5
clone size: -
V gene: TRBV25-1
D gene: TRBD1

CDR3 protein: CASSSSSGDYQETQYF
CDR3 DNA: TGTGCCAGCAGTTCGTCCAGCGGAGACTACCAAGAGACCCAGTACTTC
J gene: TRBJ2-5
clone size: -
V gene: TRBV27
D gene: -

CDR3 protein: CSVEREGTSGQFF
CDR3 DNA: TGCAGCGTTGAAAGGGAGGGGACTAGCGGGCAGTTCTTC
J gene: TRBJ2-1
clone size: -
V gene: TRBV29-1
D gene: TRBD2

CDR3 protein: CASSAGQRNTGELFF
CDR3 DNA: TGTGCCAGCAGCGCCGGACAGAGGAACACCGGGGAGCTGTTTTTT
J gene: TRBJ2-2
clone size: once
V gene: TRBV9
D gene: -

CDR3 protein: CASSLIDRQYEQYF
CDR3 DNA: TGCGCCAGCAGCTTGATCGATCGGCAGTACGAGCAGTACTTC
J gene: TRBJ2-7
clone size: -
V gene: TRBV5-1
D gene: -

CDR3 protein: CASSQDLESIETQYF
CDR3 DNA: TGTGCCAGCAGCCAAGATCTTGAGAGTATAGAGACCCAGTACTTC
J gene: TRBJ2-5
clone size: -
V gene: TRBV3-1
D gene: -

CDR3 protein: CASSYRQNQETQYF
CDR3 DNA: TGTGCCAGCAGTTACCGACAGAACCAAGAGACCCAGTACTTC
J gene: TRBJ2-5
clone size: once
V gene: TRBV6-6
D gene: -

CDR3 protein: CATSREGLAGAEEQYF
CDR3 DNA: TGTGCCACCAGCAGAGAGGGGCTAGCGGGGGCGGAGGAGCAGTACTTC
J gene: TRBJ2-7
clone size: -
V gene: TRBV15
D gene: TRBD2

CDR3 protein: CASSLADRGTGNEQFF
CDR3 DNA: TGTGCCAGCAGCTTGGCGGACAGGGGAACGGGCAATGAGCAGTTCTTC
J gene: TRBJ2-1
clone size: -
V gene: TRBV7-9
D gene: TRBD1

CDR3 protein: CASASGGLQETQYF
CDR3 DNA: TGTGCCAGCGCTAGCGGGGGCCTGCAAGAGACCCAGTACTTC
J gene: TRBJ2-5
clone size: -
V gene: TRBV27
D gene: TRBD2

CDR3 protein: CASSLRLSTQTGETQYF
CDR3 DNA: TGTGCCAGCAGCTTAAGGTTAAGTACACAAACGGGAGAGACCCAGTACTTC
J gene: TRBJ2-5
clone size: -
V gene: TRBV7-8
D gene: -

CDR3 protein: CASRGNEQFF
CDR3 DNA: TGTGCCAGCAGGGGCAATGAGCAGTTCTTC
J gene: TRBJ2-1
clone size: -
V gene: TRBV6-4
D gene: -

CDR3 protein: CASSQDTGNEQFF
CDR3 DNA: TGCGCCAGCAGCCAAGATACGGGGAATGAGCAGTTCTTC
J gene: TRBJ2-1
clone size: -
V gene: TRBV4-3
D gene: -

CDR3 protein: CSVVGEGGRAF
CDR3 DNA: TGCAGCGTTGTCGGCGAAGGGGGCAGGGCTTTT
J gene: TRBJ1-5
clone size: -
V gene: TRBV29-1
D gene: TRBD1

CDR3 protein: CASSPGQGASEQFF
CDR3 DNA: TGCGCCAGCAGCCCAGGACAGGGGGCGAGTGAGCAGTTCTTC
J gene: TRBJ2-1
clone size: once
V gene: TRBV5-1
D gene: TRBD1

CDR3 protein: CALGTGVLSSYEQYF
CDR3 DNA: TGTGCCTTGGGAACAGGGGTTTTGAGCTCCTACGAGCAGTACTTC
J gene: TRBJ2-7
clone size: -
V gene: TRBV30
D gene: TRBD1

CDR3 protein: CASSSALAFQALTSVQYF
CDR3 DNA: TGTGCCAGCAGCTCCGCATTAGCCTTCCAAGCGTTGACGTCGGTGCAGTACTTC
J gene: TRBJ2-7
clone size: -
V gene: TRBV7-9
D gene: -

CDR3 protein: CASSSSGGVHGANVLTF
CDR3 DNA: TGTGCCAGCAGCTCCTCAGGCGGGGTTCACGGGGCCAACGTCCTGACTTTC
J gene: TRBJ2-6
clone size: -
V gene: TRBV7-9
D gene: -

CDR3 protein: CASSPDSNTGELFF
CDR3 DNA: TGTGCCAGCAGCCCCGACAGCAACACCGGGGAGCTGTTTTTT
J gene: TRBJ2-2
clone size: -
V gene: TRBV3-1
D gene: -

CDR3 protein: CASSSHRADSSSYEQYF
CDR3 DNA: TGTGCCAGCAGCTCCCACCGGGCCGACTCGAGCTCCTACGAGCAGTACTTC
J gene: TRBJ2-7
clone size: -
V gene: TRBV9
D gene: -

CDR3 protein: CSVGPPDRGPPYGEQYF
CDR3 DNA: TGCAGCGTTGGCCCCCCGGACAGGGGACCACCCTACGGGGAGCAGTACTTC
J gene: TRBJ2-7
clone size: -
V gene: TRBV29-1
D gene: TRBD1

CDR3 protein: CASHSGGGQPQHF
CDR3 DNA: TGTGCCAGCCACTCGGGCGGCGGTCAGCCCCAGCATTTT
J gene: TRBJ1-5
clone size: -
V gene: TRBV6-1
D gene: -

CDR3 protein: CASSVNSGVPYEQYF
CDR3 DNA: TGTGCCAGCAGCGTTAATAGCGGTGTCCCCTACGAGCAGTACTTC
J gene: TRBJ2-7
clone size: -
V gene: TRBV9
D gene: -

CDR3 protein: CAGTIAAYEQYF
CDR3 DNA: TGTGCCGGAACCATAGCGGCCTACGAGCAGTACTTC
J gene: TRBJ2-7
clone size: -
V gene: TRBV30
D gene: -

CDR3 protein: CASSVGAGGPIPSETQYF
CDR3 DNA: TGTGCCAGCAGCGTAGGTGCGGGAGGGCCAATCCCTTCGGAGACCCAGTACTTC
J gene: TRBJ2-5
clone size: -
V gene: TRBV9
D gene: TRBD2

CDR3 protein: CATSDLAVGAEETQYF
CDR3 DNA: TGTGCCACCAGTGATTTGGCGGTCGGGGCGGAAGAGACCCAGTACTTC
J gene: TRBJ2-5
clone size: -
V gene: TRBV24-1
D gene: -

CDR3 protein: CASSVRDRAINEQFF
CDR3 DNA: TGTGCCAGCAGCGTCCGGGACAGGGCCATCAATGAGCAGTTCTTC
J gene: TRBJ2-1
clone size: -
V gene: TRBV9
D gene: TRBD1

CDR3 protein: CASSPALSGRQNIQYF
CDR3 DNA: TGTGCCAGCAGCCCCGCTCTGTCCGGGAGGCAAAACATTCAGTACTTC
J gene: TRBJ2-4
clone size: -
V gene: TRBV9
D gene: TRBD2

CDR3 protein: CASSLVGGYNEQFF
CDR3 DNA: TGTGCCAGCAGCTTAGTTGGCGGATACAATGAGCAGTTCTTC
J gene: TRBJ2-1
clone size: once
V gene: TRBV7-9
D gene: -